A selection of T cell receptor beta chains follows, all from one sample in a study of blood T cell repertoires in COVID-19. Some clones are missing from TCRdb's copy, which holds only in-frame ones; the method was immunoSEQ multiplex PCR. The data show approximately 260,000 clones, approximately 90% seen once. Sequencing was performed on peripheral blood. All receptors come from a woman between 40 and 50 years old who had recovered from COVID-19. CDR3s include the opening cysteine and the closing phenylalanine or tryptophan. A D gene is named only where the DNA matches it firmly. For some rows the clone size is stated as once, few or many, or as a class when expanded; others skip it.

v_gene,d_gene,abundance,j_gene,CDR3nt,CDR3aa
TRBV11-2,-,-,TRBJ2-1,TGTGCCAGCAGCATGGACTACGTCAATGAGCAGTTCTTC,CASSMDYVNEQFF
TRBV9,-,-,TRBJ2-2,TGTGCCAGCAGCTCCCGCCTCTCAGCGAACACCGGGGAGCTGTTTTTT,CASSSRLSANTGELFF
TRBV30,-,-,TRBJ2-2,TGTGCCTGGAGTGCCTTGACAGGCACCGGGGAGCTGTTTTTT,CAWSALTGTGELFF
TRBV7-2,TRBD1,-,TRBJ2-1,TGTGCCAGCACCTCGGACAGGGGGCCTTACAATGAGCAGTTCTTC,CASTSDRGPYNEQFF
TRBV2,-,-,TRBJ2-7,TGTGCCAGCAACAGAGAGGGCTCCTACGAGCAGTACTTC,CASNREGSYEQYF
TRBV4-2,TRBD2,-,TRBJ2-1,TGTGCCAGCAGCCAAGACGGACTAGCGGGGAGCCAGTTCTTC,CASSQDGLAGSQFF
TRBV5-1,TRBD2,-,TRBJ2-1,TGCGCCAGCAGCTTGGCTAGCGGGACCTACAATGAGCAGTTCTTC,CASSLASGTYNEQFF
TRBV3-1/TRBV3-2,-,-,TRBJ1-2,TGTGCCAGCAGCCAAGTCCGGGGAACACTCTATGGCTACACCTTC,CASSQVRGTLYGYTF
TRBV19,TRBD1,-,TRBJ2-1,TGTGCCAGTAGTTGGTACCCGGGACAGCACAATGAGCAGTTCTTC,CASSWYPGQHNEQFF
TRBV5-1,TRBD2,-,TRBJ2-1,TGCGCCAGCAGCTTGGGAGCGGGAGCTCCCAATGAGCAGTTCTTC,CASSLGAGAPNEQFF
TRBV19,-,-,TRBJ2-7,TGTGCCAGTAGTATTTCCGGGGAAGGCTACGAGCAGTACTTC,CASSISGEGYEQYF
TRBV30,-,once,TRBJ1-1,TGTGCCTGGAGTGTAAGGGGGAACACTGAAGCTTTCTTT,CAWSVRGNTEAFF
TRBV6-5,TRBD1,-,TRBJ1-5,TGTGCCAGCAGCCCCGGGACAGGGGTTAACCAGCCCCAGCATTTT,CASSPGTGVNQPQHF
TRBV6-2/TRBV6-3,-,-,TRBJ1-1,TGTGCCAGCAGTTACGCGGGGGAGGTCACTGAAGCTTTCTTT,CASSYAGEVTEAFF
TRBV7-9,TRBD2,-,TRBJ2-1,TGTGCCAGCAGCCATCGACTAGCGGGAGCCTACAATGAGCAGTTCTTC,CASSHRLAGAYNEQFF
TRBV29-1,-,few,TRBJ1-2,TGCAGCGTTGAACCCACGGCCGGGGGCTACACCTTC,CSVEPTAGGYTF
TRBV4-1,-,-,TRBJ1-5,TGCGCCAGCAGCCAAGTAGGGGGGAGGGGCGGGGGCAATCAGCCCCAGCATTTT,CASSQVGGRGGGNQPQHF
TRBV5-4,TRBD1,-,TRBJ2-3,TGTGCCAGCAGCCCGACAGGGACAGATACGCAGTATTTT,CASSPTGTDTQYF
TRBV7-9,-,-,TRBJ2-1,TGTGCCAGCACCCCGGGACACCCCTACAATGAGCAGTTCTTC,CASTPGHPYNEQFF
TRBV27,TRBD1,-,TRBJ2-1,TGTGCCAGCAGTCCCTCGTCAGGGGGCTTCTACAATGAGCAGTTCTTC,CASSPSSGGFYNEQFF
TRBV6-2/TRBV6-3,-,-,TRBJ1-2,TGTGCCAGCAGCAATCCGGGATTGGGCTACACCTTC,CASSNPGLGYTF
TRBV5-6,-,once,TRBJ1-5,TGTGCCAGCAGCTCATCACAGGGTCTAAGCAATCAGCCCCAGCATTTT,CASSSSQGLSNQPQHF
TRBV4-3,TRBD2,-,TRBJ2-1,TGCGCCAGCAGCCAAGGGGTTTCGCAGACTAGCGGGACCTACAATGAGCAGTTCTTC,CASSQGVSQTSGTYNEQFF
TRBV7-9,-,-,TRBJ2-5,TGTGCCAGCAGCTTAGTAGTTGGTTCAGAGACCCAGTACTTC,CASSLVVGSETQYF
TRBV19,-,-,TRBJ1-5,TGTGCCACCGACGACAGGTCCCTTGGTCAGCCCCAGCATTTT,CATDDRSLGQPQHF
TRBV7-9,-,once,TRBJ1-4,TGTGCCAGCAGCTTAGTCCTCCCACAGGGCGGAGAAAAACTGTTTTTT,CASSLVLPQGGEKLFF
TRBV7-9,-,-,TRBJ2-7,TGTGCCAGCAGCTTAGCGGGCACACCCGAGCAGTACTTC,CASSLAGTPEQYF
TRBV5-1,TRBD2,-,TRBJ2-3,TGCGCCAGCAGCTTCCAGGGAACTAGCGGGGGGACAAGCACAGATACGCAGTATTTT,CASSFQGTSGGTSTDTQYF
TRBV3-1/TRBV3-2,TRBD2,-,TRBJ2-1,TGTGCCAGCAGCCTCCGAAGGACTAGCGGGGGTACCCATGAGCAGTTCTTC,CASSLRRTSGGTHEQFF
TRBV7-2,-,-,TRBJ2-1,TGTGCCAGCAGCCCGAGCACTAGTAAATTCTTC,CASSPSTSKFF
TRBV9,-,-,TRBJ1-2,TGTGCCAGCAGCGCTGTTACAGGGATGTCGGAAGGCTACACCTTC,CASSAVTGMSEGYTF
TRBV5-1,TRBD1,-,TRBJ2-7,TGCGCCAGCAGGACGGCCGGGACAGGAGTATCCTACGAGCAGTACTTC,CASRTAGTGVSYEQYF
TRBV6-5,TRBD1,-,TRBJ2-7,TGTGCCAGCAGTTCACAGGGGAACGAGCAGTACTTC,CASSSQGNEQYF
TRBV5-1,TRBD1,-,TRBJ1-2,TGCGCCAGCAGCCTGGGAATACAGGGGGCTGGTTATGGCTACGCCTTC,CASSLGIQGAGYGYAF
TRBV27,-,-,TRBJ1-6,TGTGCCAGCAGTTTATACCCCCTAAGCTCATATAATTCACCCCTCCACTTT,CASSLYPLSSYNSPLHF
TRBV20-1,-,few,TRBJ2-7,TGCAGTGCACCGATGAGGGAGCAGTACTTC,CSAPMREQYF
TRBV5-1,-,-,TRBJ2-1,TGCGCCAGCAGCTTGGCCTCGCTCGCGGTGGGCTACAATGAGCAGTTCTTC,CASSLASLAVGYNEQFF
TRBV4-3,TRBD2,-,TRBJ2-3,TGCGCCAGCAGCCAAGAGGGGGTAGCGGGCTCCACAGATACGCAGTATTTT,CASSQEGVAGSTDTQYF
TRBV28,-,-,TRBJ1-2,TGTGCCAGCAGCCCCGCGGAGGGAATGCACTATGGCTACACCTTC,CASSPAEGMHYGYTF
TRBV9,-,-,TRBJ2-7,TGTGCCAGCAGCCCGCTCCCGGGAGTCACCTACGAGCAGTACTTC,CASSPLPGVTYEQYF
TRBV7-2,TRBD1,-,TRBJ2-7,TGTGCCAGCAGTTTGGACAGGGGGCTAACCTACGAGCAGTACTTC,CASSLDRGLTYEQYF
TRBV30,TRBD1,-,TRBJ1-3,TGTGCCTGGAGGGACCGACAGGGGTCGTCTGGAAACACCATATATTTT,CAWRDRQGSSGNTIYF
TRBV11-2,TRBD1,-,TRBJ2-5,TGTGCCAGCAGCATGGGACAGGGGGCGCGAGAGACCCAGTACTTC,CASSMGQGARETQYF
TRBV30,TRBD2,-,TRBJ2-5,TGTGCCTGGAGACCTGGGCGCGGATTTAGCGGGAGAGAGACCCAGTACTTC,CAWRPGRGFSGRETQYF
TRBV27,-,once,TRBJ1-5,TGTGCCAGCCGTGACAGCTTCTATCAGCCCCAGCATTTT,CASRDSFYQPQHF